The 12 T cell receptor beta chains below were found in one sample sequenced in a study of blood T cell repertoires in COVID-19. The data were produced by immunoSEQ multiplex PCR, yet TCRdb's version contains in-frame clones alone and is incomplete. The table has about 180,000 clones, 83% seen once. Sequencing was performed on peripheral blood. These receptors were obtained from a woman between 70 and 85 years old with COVID-19, enrolled during active disease.

This rearrangement joins TRBV5-1 to TRBJ2-7; 9 bases fit TRBD2. Looked up from germline, CDR1 is SGHRS and CDR2 is YFSETQ. This CDR3 is built from 15 residues. V gave up 0 bases and J gave up 8 bases; unmatched junction bases: 9. The CDR3 coding sequence is TGCGCCAGCAGCTTGGGTCCTACGCGGGAGGGAAAGCAGTACTTC. Translated, it gives CASSLGPTREGKQYF.

V gene TRBV15 combines with J gene TRBJ2-1; a weak D match, TRBD2 (7 bases). Trimming left V 0 bases short and J 6 bases short, with 21 bases between. Germline CDR1 and CDR2: LNHNV and YYDKDF (reference sequence). This CDR3 is 18 amino acids long. The DNA for the CDR3 is TGTGCCACCAGCAGAGAGGCCAGCGGGACAAGAAGAGTCAATGAGCAGTTCTTC. It is translated as CATSREASGTRRVNEQFF. Combining the CDR3 with reference TRBV15 and TRBJ2-1 gives the whole variable domain DAMVIQNPRYQVTQFGKPVTLSCSQTLNHNVMYWYQQKSSQAPKLLFHYYDKDFNNEADTPDNFQSRRPNTSFCFLDIRSPGLGDTAMYLCATSREASGTRRVNEQFFGPGTRLTVL.

This clone has just a few counts. This chain joins TRBV19 and TRBJ1-1; D perhaps matches TRBD1 (6 bases). The ends were cut back, 8 bases at V and 1 base at J, with 11 bases in the middle. There are 13 residues in the CDR3. The germline V gene has CDR1 LNHDA and CDR2 SQIVND (reference sequence). The CDR3 DNA follows: TGTGCCAGTGCTGACAGGCGGAACACTGAAGCTTTCTTT. This encodes CASADRRNTEAFF.

The genes are TRBV7-3 and TRBJ2-1; 10 positions match TRBD2. This CDR3 is built from 15 residues. CDR1 and CDR2 (germline): SGHTA, FQGTGA. Trimming removed 3 bases from V and 4 bases from J; junction bases left unmatched: 3. The DNA of the CDR3 is TGTGCCAGCAGCTTCTCTAGCGGGAGTTACAATGAGCAGTTCTTC. This translates into CASSFSSGSYNEQFF.

V gene TRBV15 combines with J gene TRBJ2-1, with 13 bases identical to TRBD2. The CDR3 has 16 residues. Germline lookup yields CDR1 LNHNV and CDR2 YYDKDF (reference sequence). Germline trimming cut 3 bases from V and 8 bases from J; bases unmatched to any gene: 7. The CDR3 DNA follows: TGTGCCACCAGCAGTGGGACTAGCGGGGTGTTTGATGAGCAGTTCTTC. This codes for CATSSGTSGVFDEQFF.

This chain links TRBV30 with TRBJ2-7, with 7 nucleotides matching TRBD2. The CDR3 is 13 amino acids. The germline V gene encodes CDR1 GTSNPN and CDR2 SVGIG (reference sequence). Trimming cost V 3 bases and J 4 bases; bases outside gene matches: 6. The CDR3 DNA reads TGTGCCTGGAGCGGCGGGAGATGGTACGAGCAGTACTTC. It is translated as CAWSGGRWYEQYF.

V gene TRBV28 combines with J gene TRBJ2-3, with D perhaps matching TRBD2 (5 bases). CDR3 length equals 15 residues. CDR1 is MDHEN, CDR2 SYDVKM, per germline. Trimming removed 5 bases at V and 3 bases at J, with 15 bases between. The CDR3 sequence is CASSPTGESTDTQYF. For the CDR3, the DNA is TGTGCCAGCAGTCCAACCGGGGAGAGTACAGATACGCAGTATTTT.

This chain uses TRBV7-6 with TRBJ2-5, with D possibly matching TRBD2 (7 bases). Trimming took off 0 bases at V and 5 bases at J, with 16 bases between the two ends. The CDR3 is made up of 16 amino acids. Germline loops: CDR1 SGHVS, CDR2 FNYEAQ. The DNA of the CDR3 is TGTGCCAGCAGCTTAGCGTTCGGGGGGCGCGAGGAGACCCAGTACTTC. Translation: CASSLAFGGREETQYF.

The rearrangement uses TRBV20-1 and TRBJ1-1; 7 bases line up with TRBD1. Germline V gene lookup returns CDR1 DFQATT and CDR2 SNEGSKA (reference sequence). The J segment lost 7 bases and the V segment lost 3 bases, leaving 2 bases of the junction unmatched. The CDR3 sequence is 11 residues long. The CDR3 DNA reads TGCAGTGCTAGGACAGGGCTTGAAGCTTTCTTT. Translating it yields CSARTGLEAFF.

The chain links TRBV6-2 or TRBV6-3 to TRBJ2-7, with 8 bases that match TRBD1. The germline CDR1 and CDR2 sequences are MNHEY and SVGEGT. Losses at the gene ends were 5 bases for V and 6 bases for J; bases not matched to a gene: 9. The CDR3 length is 14 residues. The CDR3 sequence: CASSAMGTGIEQYF. The DNA of the CDR3 is TGTGCCAGCAGTGCAATGGGGACAGGTATCGAGCAGTACTTC.

The chain has TRBV28 and TRBJ2-6; D gene uncertain. Germline V CDR1 and CDR2: MDHEN, SYDVKM. The ends were cut back, 5 bases at V and 0 bases at J, with 5 bases in the middle. The CDR3 runs to 14 residues. CDR3 amino acids: CASSESSGANVLTF. The CDR3 DNA is TGTGCCAGCAGTGAGAGCTCTGGGGCCAACGTCCTGACTTTC.

This chain joins TRBV6-5 and TRBJ2-3; tentative D call: TRBD1 (5 bases). This CDR3 is built from 13 residues. With 6 bases removed from V and 6 bases from J, the gap between germline ends came to 13 bases. The germline CDR1 and CDR2 sequences are MNHEY and SVGAGI. The CDR3 spells CASSSGSGDTQYF. CDR3 nucleotides: TGTGCCAGCAGCTCAGGGTCCGGGGATACGCAGTATTTT.